This T cell receptor beta chain appears in the sequencing data of a study of pediatric ulcerative colitis. Looking at the study overall: Fewer than 10 patients showed pancolitis and two showed left-sided colitis. Study-level points and caveats: All ulcerative colitis patients, but no controls, carried two rectal clonotypes.

The assay was run at survey level. This table comes from immunoSEQ multiplex PCR, and its TCRdb copy is limited to in-frame clones, with some not included. The table records 20,000 to 30,000 clones, approximately 71% of them present only once. During colonoscopy, one to two rectal pinch biopsies were collected. As concerns this clone: Its antigen is undetermined.

Germline CDR1 is SGHVS and CDR2 is FNYEAQ. CDR3 size: 15 residues. V lost 5 bases, J lost 2 bases, and 16 bases lay in between. Sample: gut tissue. The chain recombines TRBV7-6 with TRBJ2-7; D possibly corresponds to TRBD1 (5 bases). This TCR was recovered from a boy younger than 18 with severe ulcerative colitis. The CDR3 reads CASSVRTGHTYEQYF. Here the CDR3 DNA reads TGTGCCAGCAGCGTGCGTACTGGACATACCTACGAGCAGTACTTC. The full variable domain, with the rest looked up from reference TRBV7-6 and TRBJ2-7, is GAGVSQSPRYKVTKRGQDVALRCDPISGHVSLYWYRQALGQGPEFLTYFNYEAQQDKSGLPNDRFSAERPEGSISTLTIQRTEQRDSAMYRCASSVRTGHTYEQYFGPGTRLTVT.